What follows are 18 T cell receptor beta chains derived from one specimen sequenced in a study of CD8+ T cells in alopecia areata. cDNA serving as the sequencing template came from extracted, reverse transcribed RNA. The repertoire was sequenced with immunoSEQ multiplex PCR; TCRdb's copy has only in-frame clones and lacks some. Found here are about 140,000 clones, 86% of them singletons; the top ten hold 13%. Treatment indicated: oral pan-JAK inhibitor, 5-10 mg twice daily. The sample was CD8+ T cells sorted from blood, taken at week 4, from a patient treated with tofacitinib. The receptors derive from a human donor with alopecia areata.

This clone was counted a single time. The sample holds other DNA sequences that translate to the same CDR3. The chain is built from TRBV4-1 and TRBJ2-7; either TRBD1 or TRBD2 may fit D (5 bases each). The CDR3 runs 13 residues. Deletions cut 1 base from V and 3 bases from J, with 7 bases between. The germline CDR1 and CDR2 sequences are MGHRA and YSYEKL. In DNA form, the CDR3 reads TGCGCCAGCAGCCAAGGGGGGAGCTACGAGCAGTACTTC. It codes for CASSQGGSYEQYF.

V gene TRBV5-4 combines with J gene TRBJ2-4, with a weak D call TRBD1 (7 bases). Trimming took 4 bases from V and 6 from J, leaving 14 bases between them. Germline assignment: CDR1 SGHNT and CDR2 YYREEE (reference sequence). This CDR3 comprises 14 residues. The CDR3 DNA follows: TGTGCCAGCAGCGGCGGGACAGCTATAAACATTCAGTACTTC. Its protein is CASSGGTAINIQYF.

This clone was seen a handful of times. The chain is built from TRBV4-1 and TRBJ1-2; D not resolved. The CDR3 runs 12 residues. The V and J ends lost 0 bases and 8 bases respectively, with 7 bases between them. CDR1 and CDR2 from the germline V gene are MGHRA and YSYEKL. CDR3 sequence: CASSQDGSGYTF. The CDR3 bases are TGCGCCAGCAGCCAAGATGGCTCCGGCTACACCTTC.

This chain joins TRBV29-1 and TRBJ2-3; D is undetermined. Germline CDR1 reads SQVTM; CDR2 reads ANQGSEA. This CDR3 is 12 amino acids long. The ends were cut back, 7 bases at V and 0 bases at J, with 8 bases in the middle. CDR3 DNA: TGCAGCGGAATAACTAGCACAGATACGCAGTATTTT. As protein: CSGITSTDTQYF.

This rearrangement joins TRBV25-1 to TRBJ2-7, with 9 bases that match TRBD2. Germline trimming cut 3 bases from V and 0 bases from J; bases unmatched to any gene: 9. Germline assignment: CDR1 MGHDK and CDR2 SYGVNS. This CDR3 has 17 amino acids. This chain's CDR3 is CASSDPFPTSGSYEQYF. The CDR3 nucleotides are TGTGCCAGCAGTGACCCCTTCCCGACTAGCGGCTCCTACGAGCAGTACTTC.

This rearrangement joins TRBV5-6 to TRBJ2-3, with D unresolved. This CDR3 contains 15 residues. Germline assignment: CDR1 SGHDT and CDR2 YYEEEE. V was cut by 0 bases and J by 1 base, with 9 bases left in between. The CDR3 nucleotides are TGTGCCAGCAGCTTGGTCGGCTACCGCACAGATACGCAGTATTTT. This encodes CASSLVGYRTDTQYF.

This chain uses TRBV29-1 with TRBJ2-7; D not resolved. The CDR3 runs 14 residues. Germline V gene data show CDR1 as SQVTM and CDR2 as ANQGSEA. The V end was cut by 2 bases, the J end by 0 bases, with 11 bases between. For the CDR3, the DNA is TGCAGCGTTGAAACTCCGGCAGGCTCCTACGAGCAGTACTTC. Its protein is CSVETPAGSYEQYF.

The V and J genes are TRBV30 and TRBJ2-7; unclear D gene. Germline lookup yields CDR1 GTSNPN and CDR2 SVGIG (reference sequence). The ends were cut back, 2 bases at V and 2 bases at J, with 10 bases in the middle. The CDR3 extends over 13 amino acids. CDR3 sequence reads: CAWSPGTAYEQYF. The CDR3 DNA sequence: TGTGCCTGGAGTCCAGGCACGGCCTACGAGCAGTACTTC.

V usage is TRBV6-5 and J usage is TRBJ2-7, with D perhaps matching TRBD1 (5 bases). The CDR3 runs 13 residues. V was cut by 1 base and J by 5 bases, with 9 bases left in between. Germline values: CDR1 MNHEY, CDR2 SVGAGI. The CDR3 region has the DNA TGTGCCAGCAGTTACTACAGGAACAACGAGCAGTACTTC. Protein product: CASSYYRNNEQYF.

The chain has TRBV27 and TRBJ2-1, with 9 bases that match TRBD2. CDR1 and CDR2 from the germline V gene are MNHEY and SMNVEV (reference sequence). Losses at the gene ends were 6 bases for V and 8 bases for J; bases not matched to a gene: 11. This CDR3 is 15 amino acids long. For the CDR3, the DNA is TGTGCCAGCAGCAGGGCGTTAGCGGGAGAGGATGAGCAGTTCTTC. It is translated as CASSRALAGEDEQFF.

Only a few counts were recorded for this clone. V usage is TRBV4-1 and J usage is TRBJ2-3; tentative D call: TRBD2 (6 bases). CDR1 MGHRA and CDR2 YSYEKL come from the germline V gene. The germline V and J ends were trimmed by 1 base and 4 bases, with 15 bases remaining between them. The CDR3 consists of 16 residues. The CDR3 loop is CASSQVGGVGPDTQYF. The DNA of the CDR3 is TGCGCCAGCAGCCAAGTAGGAGGGGTCGGTCCAGATACGCAGTATTTT.

The CDR3 spells CASSGSEGGNTDTQYF. The CDR3 region has the DNA TGCGCCAGCAGCGGCTCTGAGGGGGGTAACACAGATACGCAGTATTTT. The chain employs TRBV5-1 and TRBJ2-3; either TRBD1 or TRBD2 may fit D (6 bases each). Between the trimmed V and J ends, which lost 4 bases and 2 bases, there was a span of 17 bases. The CDR3 is made up of 16 amino acids. Germline-derived CDR1 and CDR2 are SGHRS and YFSETQ.

The chain recombines TRBV29-1 with TRBJ1-3; D is uncertain. Germline V CDR1 and CDR2: SQVTM, ANQGSEA. The CDR3 has 13 amino acids. Trimming took 6 bases from V and 0 from J, leaving 9 bases between them. The CDR3 reads CSVNGVSGNTIYF. The DNA of the CDR3 is TGCAGCGTCAACGGGGTCTCTGGAAACACCATATATTTT.

The V gene is TRBV9, the J gene TRBJ2-7; 8 positions agree with TRBD2. The CDR3 length is 16 residues. Looked up from germline, CDR1 is SGDLS and CDR2 is YYNGEE. V dropped 3 bases and J dropped 5; count of bases not matched to a gene: 13. In DNA form, the CDR3 reads TGTGCCAGCAGCGAGTTCCTCAGCGGGAGTAGGAACGAGCAGTACTTC. It encodes CASSEFLSGSRNEQYF.

The J gene is TRBJ2-2, the V gene TRBV7-2; no definite D call. The germline gives CDR1 SGHTA, CDR2 FQGNSA. Trimming shortened V by 1 base and J by 3 bases, and 12 bases separated the two germline ends. This CDR3 spans 16 amino acids. The chain's CDR3 is CASSLEDRPDTGELFF. The CDR3 DNA reads TGTGCCAGCAGCTTAGAGGATAGACCAGACACCGGGGAGCTGTTTTTT.

The CDR3 loop is CASSPADNNQPQHF. CDR3 DNA sequence: TGTGCCAGCAGCCCAGCGGACAATAATCAGCCCCAGCATTTT. V usage is TRBV7-8 and J usage is TRBJ1-5; weak D call: TRBD1 (5 bases). The CDR3 covers 14 residues. V was trimmed by 5 bases and J by 4 bases, leaving 12 bases between them. Germline loops: CDR1 SGHVS, CDR2 FQNEAQ.

The genes are TRBV27 and TRBJ1-5, with D perhaps matching TRBD1 (5 bases). In germline, CDR1 is MNHEY, CDR2 SMNVEV (reference sequence). V shed 6 bases and J shed 5 bases, with 14 bases lying between them. This CDR3 has 14 amino acids. In nucleotides, the CDR3 is TGTGCCAGCAGGGGGCCATTTTTGGATCAGCCCCAGCATTTT. Protein: CASRGPFLDQPQHF.

This sequence joins TRBV29-1 and TRBJ2-1, with 9 bases matching TRBD1. V gave up 7 bases and J gave up 10 bases; unmatched junction bases: 11. CDR1 is SQVTM, CDR2 ANQGSEA, per germline. This CDR3 is built from 13 residues. The DNA of the CDR3 is TGCAGCGCTGGTAGAACAGGGGGCCGGGAGCAGTTCTTC. Its protein product is CSAGRTGGREQFF.